This section outlines one T cell receptor beta chain sequence together with its context. Its cognate antigen is unknown. The repertoire was sequenced with immunoSEQ multiplex PCR; TCRdb's copy has only in-frame clones and lacks some. The table includes 90,000 to 100,000 clones, about 89% detected once. This CDR3 comprises 15 residues. CDR1 and CDR2 (germline): MNHEY, SVGAGI. The V and J ends lost 0 bases and 9 bases respectively, with 17 bases between them. This entry comes from a study of T cell responses to AZD1222 COVID-19 vaccine. The study's findings and limits: Vaccination with two AZD1222 doses was followed by a rise in Spike-specific TCR breadth and depth. With dominance at 160-218 and 743-854, vaccine-associated CD4 TCRs spanned spike. The peak T cell response came first, and repertoires were sampled only after it. Close to half of all spike-specific TCRs reportedly target regions of the variants that are unmutated.

This receptor was identified in an adult in good health. Sequencing was performed on peripheral blood, taken on day 0 of AZD1222 vaccination. J is TRBJ1-2 and V is TRBV6-5; possible D gene TRBD1, 5 bases. The CDR3 DNA sequence: TGTGCCAGCAGTTACTCGGTTGGGGGAATAAAAAGCTACACCTTC. This gives the protein CASSYSVGGIKSYTF.